The rows below give T cell receptor beta chains drawn from one sample of a study of PD-L1 blockade in urothelial cancer. Assay used: immunoSEQ multiplex PCR; TCRdb lists only in-frame clones, some missing. This table has 65,000 to 80,000 clones, 90% appearing once. Sequencing was performed on PBMCs, taken around atezolizumab (anti-PD-L1) treatment. The receptors stem from a man aged 65 to 79 with urothelial cancer. CDR3s include the opening cysteine and the closing phenylalanine or tryptophan. Fields, in order: D gene, V gene, CDR3 protein. A D gene is named only where the DNA matches it firmly.

>TRBD1|TRBV19
CASTGTVEKLFF
>TRBD1|TRBV5-1
CASRQAGGTVETQYF
>-|TRBV11-2
CASSLGQGQETQYF
>TRBD1|TRBV9
CASSPGGGVGEKLFF
>-|TRBV5-6
CASSLSAGGETQYF
>-|TRBV2
CASMRGSYEQYF
>-|TRBV18
CASSPRSAGENTEAFF
>TRBD1|TRBV10-2
CASRTGMYNEQFF
>TRBD2|TRBV28
CASSPSGLAGAGSYNEQFF
>TRBD1|TRBV19
CASTRGDRTTNYGYTF
>TRBD1|TRBV15
CATSEGAPGSQPQHF
>TRBD1|TRBV4-1
CASQPGQGLDYGYTF
>TRBD1|TRBV7-9
CASSLVAGQGTANYGYTF
>-|TRBV5-6
CASNKDPGETQYF
>TRBD1|TRBV30
CASTGAGEKLFF
>-|TRBV28
CASSLQGYEQYF
>TRBD1|TRBV14
CASSLRTGGTAEAFF
>-|TRBV6-5
CASSYSTRGLREKLFF
>TRBD2|TRBV5-1
CASSLAGGPGTGELFF
>-|TRBV5-1
CASSPQNRVEQFF
>-|TRBV29-1
CSVDGGSYEQYF
>-|TRBV7-7
CASSLGGGGHNEQFF
>-|TRBV5-6
CASSSRLVRLGEKLFF
>-|TRBV14
CASSQERGGLPEAFF
>-|TRBV2
CASSDTASSYNEQFF
>TRBD2|TRBV10-2
CASTGLAGVTDTQYF
>TRBD1|TRBV7-2
CASRSRTGVTNTEAFF
>-|TRBV2
CASTQLQETQYF
>-|TRBV7-9
CASSSTGEKLFF
>-|TRBV2
CASSEVAQQYF
>-|TRBV10-3
CAISEERIFYNEQFF
>TRBD2|TRBV19
CASSIDNGRAYNEQFF
>TRBD2|TRBV9
CASSVVEGGADTQYF
>-|TRBV10-3
CAISDGGRNEQYF
>TRBD1|TRBV4-2
CASSQVTQGARKNDYGYTF
>TRBD1|TRBV9
CASSRLQGEQYF